This T cell receptor (beta chain) was obtained from a study of beta chain features in type 1 diabetes. The J segment lost 7 bases and the V segment lost 4 bases, leaving 9 bases of the junction unmatched. The CDR3 is made up of 15 amino acids. Per germline, CDR1 SEHNR and CDR2 FQNEAQ (reference sequence). The sequenced template was cDNA made from the entire isolated RNA. Some clones are missing from TCRdb's copy, which holds only in-frame ones; the method was immunoSEQ multiplex PCR. The table includes 330,000 or so clones, around 19% detected once. Sequencing was carried out using naive CD4+ T cells from blood. This receptor was identified in a woman aged 18 to 35 in good health. The gene calls are TRBV7-9 and TRBJ2-4, with 8 bases aligning to TRBD1. CDR3 nucleotides: TGTGCCAGCAGCTCAAGGACAGGGTCCGTGAACATTCAGTACTTC. This codes for CASSSRTGSVNIQYF.